The next 6 T cell receptor beta chains were all read from a single sample in a study of early T cells in non-severe SARS-CoV-2 infection. TCRdb re-called the 5' RACE reads through MiXCR, storing one row per CDR3 protein. This table holds tens of thousands of distinct CDR3 sequences, about 11% found once. The sequenced sample was whole blood. The receptor source for this set is an adult who was a healthcare worker with PCR-confirmed SARS-CoV-2 infection or an uninfected control (not recorded which).

The J gene is TRBJ2-7, the V gene TRBV27; tentative D call: TRBD2 (5 bases). The CDR3 is made up of 15 amino acids. With 5 bases removed from V and 2 bases from J, the gap between germline ends came to 16 bases. CDR1 is MNHEY, CDR2 SMNVEV, per germline (reference sequence). In nucleotides, the CDR3 is TGTGCCAGCAGTCCCCGGGTATCCGGGACCTACGAGCAGTACTTC. It specifies CASSPRVSGTYEQYF.

The rearrangement joins TRBV29-1 to TRBJ1-2, with a weak D call TRBD1 (6 bases). The length of the CDR3 is 13 residues. With 2 bases removed from V and 6 bases from J, the gap between germline ends came to 13 bases. Germline values: CDR1 SQVTM, CDR2 ANQGSEA. The CDR3 nucleotides read TGCAGCGTTGAACCGCAGGGGAGGGATGGCTACACCTTC. Its translation is CSVEPQGRDGYTF.

This clonotype was observed many times. The rearrangement joins TRBV7-8 to TRBJ2-7; 9 nucleotides align to TRBD1. V shed 4 bases, J shed 4 bases, and the junction held 8 bases outside the gene matches. Germline assignment: CDR1 SGHVS and CDR2 FQNEAQ. This CDR3 has 15 residues. Here the CDR3 reads CASSSSRDRAYEQYF. The CDR3 coding sequence is TGTGCCAGCAGCTCGAGCCGGGACAGGGCGTACGAGCAGTACTTC. Together with reference TRBV7-8 and TRBJ2-7, the CDR3 gives the full variable domain: GAGVSQSPRYKVAKRGQDVALRCDPISGHVSLFWYQQALGQGPEFLTYFQNEAQLDKSGLPSDRFFAERPEGSVSTLKIQRTQQEDSAVYLCASSSSRDRAYEQYFGPGTRLTVT.

This clonotype was seen only a few times. The V call is TRBV2, the J call TRBJ2-7; 8 bases match TRBD2. Trimming took 6 bases from V and 0 from J; bases not matched to a gene: 4. This CDR3 is built from 14 residues. CDR1 SNHLY and CDR2 FYNNEI come from the germline V gene. The CDR3 nucleotides read TGTGCCAGCAGAACTAGCGGTAACTCCTACGAGCAGTACTTC. Its protein product is CASRTSGNSYEQYF.

The chain uses TRBV7-6 and TRBJ1-3; D perhaps matches TRBD1 (6 bases). V was cut by 3 bases and J by 3 bases, with 12 bases left in between. This CDR3 is 15 amino acids long. The germline V gene encodes CDR1 SGHVS and CDR2 FNYEAQ. Here the CDR3 reads CASSLGGGFGNTIYF. The CDR3 coding sequence is TGTGCCAGCAGCTTGGGAGGGGGGTTTGGAAACACCATATATTTT.

This clonotype was recorded a few times. The chain carries TRBV10-3 and TRBJ1-2, with 7 bases lining up with TRBD1. V was pared by 2 bases and J by 5 bases, with 8 bases of the junction left unmatched. The CDR3 contains 15 residues. In germline, CDR1 is ENHRY, CDR2 SYGVKD. The CDR3 sequence is CAISEESGGRYGYTF. CDR3 DNA: TGTGCCATCAGTGAGGAGTCAGGGGGAAGGTATGGCTACACCTTC.